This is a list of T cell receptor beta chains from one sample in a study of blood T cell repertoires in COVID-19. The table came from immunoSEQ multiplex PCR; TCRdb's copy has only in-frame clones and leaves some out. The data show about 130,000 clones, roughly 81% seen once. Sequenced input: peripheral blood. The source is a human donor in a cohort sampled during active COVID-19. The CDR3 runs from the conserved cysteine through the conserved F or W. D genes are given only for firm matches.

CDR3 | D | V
CASSSTGGAYEQYF | TRBD1 | TRBV7-9
CASSLEPYEQYF | NA | TRBV12-3/TRBV12-4
CASSGLAGANTGELFF | TRBD2 | TRBV27
CASSPETGVGYTF | TRBD1 | TRBV5-4
CAWSQGDYTEAFF | TRBD1 | TRBV30
CASSETVGRITEAFF | NA | TRBV9
CASSLEHNYGYTF | NA | TRBV5-1
CASSFARRASEQYF | NA | TRBV14
CASSEGMRTVNYGYTF | NA | TRBV5-1
CASSVAGINSPLHF | NA | TRBV5-1
CASSLGGGNTEAFF | NA | TRBV7-2
CASTSGGAGDTQYF | TRBD2 | TRBV6-5
CASSRSGTGYNEQFF | TRBD1 | TRBV28
CASSARSSGGGPPEQFF | TRBD2 | TRBV7-9
CASSPTPPRGYTF | NA | TRBV21-1
CASSLRPPGGNTEAFF | NA | TRBV7-9
CASSLASSGGRETQYF | TRBD2 | TRBV7-8
CASSFGQGAGTDTQYF | TRBD1 | TRBV5-1
CASSQVTTNYEQYF | NA | TRBV4-1
CARSLEGGGNGAFF | TRBD1 | TRBV5-3
CASSQEGRHGETQYF | NA | TRBV4-1
CATFDDRDLFF | TRBD1 | TRBV19
CASRETRGGSYEQYF | TRBD2 | TRBV4-2
CAISNLGQGSTGELFF | TRBD1 | TRBV10-3
CASSQRAGRYTEAFF | NA | TRBV3-1/TRBV3-2
CASSLDGREAFF | NA | TRBV6-5
CASSWGQGNEQYF | TRBD1 | TRBV5-1
CASSLVAGSSGNTIYF | NA | TRBV7-6
CASSHLTQGFEEKLFF | NA | TRBV3-1/TRBV3-2
CASSPGLAPSYEQYF | TRBD2 | TRBV19
CATSRGLGTGYPNTEAFF | TRBD1 | TRBV15
CATGGGNTIYF | NA | TRBV10-3
CASRALGAEDNEQFF | NA | TRBV2